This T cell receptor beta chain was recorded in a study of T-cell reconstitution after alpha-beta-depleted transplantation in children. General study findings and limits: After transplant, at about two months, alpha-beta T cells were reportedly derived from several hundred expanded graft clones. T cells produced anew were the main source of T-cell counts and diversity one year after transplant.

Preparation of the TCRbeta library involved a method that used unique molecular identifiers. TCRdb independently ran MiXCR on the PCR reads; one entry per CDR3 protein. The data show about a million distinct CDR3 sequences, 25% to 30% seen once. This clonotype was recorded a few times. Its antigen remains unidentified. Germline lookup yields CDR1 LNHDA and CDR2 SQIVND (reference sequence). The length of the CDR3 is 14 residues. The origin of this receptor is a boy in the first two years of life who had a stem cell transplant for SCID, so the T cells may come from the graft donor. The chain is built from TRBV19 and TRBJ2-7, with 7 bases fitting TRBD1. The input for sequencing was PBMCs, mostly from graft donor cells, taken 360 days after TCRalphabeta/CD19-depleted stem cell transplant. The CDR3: CGKRPGQSFGEQYF. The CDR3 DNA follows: TGTGGCAAAAGACCGGGACAGTCGTTTGGTGAGCAGTACTTC.